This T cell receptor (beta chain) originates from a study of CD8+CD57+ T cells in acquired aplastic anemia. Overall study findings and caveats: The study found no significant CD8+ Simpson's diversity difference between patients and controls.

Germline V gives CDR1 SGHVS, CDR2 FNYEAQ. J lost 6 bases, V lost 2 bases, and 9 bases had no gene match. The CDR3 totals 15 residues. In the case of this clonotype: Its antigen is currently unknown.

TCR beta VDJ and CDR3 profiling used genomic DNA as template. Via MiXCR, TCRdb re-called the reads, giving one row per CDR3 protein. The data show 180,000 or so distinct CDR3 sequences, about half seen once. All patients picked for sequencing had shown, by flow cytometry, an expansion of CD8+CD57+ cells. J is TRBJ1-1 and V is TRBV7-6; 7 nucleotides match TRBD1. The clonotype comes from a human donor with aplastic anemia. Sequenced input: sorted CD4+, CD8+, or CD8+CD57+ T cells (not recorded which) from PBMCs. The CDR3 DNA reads TGTGCCAGCAGCTTACTGGCAGGGGGAAGCCCTGAAGCTTTCTTT. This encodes CASSLLAGGSPEAFF.